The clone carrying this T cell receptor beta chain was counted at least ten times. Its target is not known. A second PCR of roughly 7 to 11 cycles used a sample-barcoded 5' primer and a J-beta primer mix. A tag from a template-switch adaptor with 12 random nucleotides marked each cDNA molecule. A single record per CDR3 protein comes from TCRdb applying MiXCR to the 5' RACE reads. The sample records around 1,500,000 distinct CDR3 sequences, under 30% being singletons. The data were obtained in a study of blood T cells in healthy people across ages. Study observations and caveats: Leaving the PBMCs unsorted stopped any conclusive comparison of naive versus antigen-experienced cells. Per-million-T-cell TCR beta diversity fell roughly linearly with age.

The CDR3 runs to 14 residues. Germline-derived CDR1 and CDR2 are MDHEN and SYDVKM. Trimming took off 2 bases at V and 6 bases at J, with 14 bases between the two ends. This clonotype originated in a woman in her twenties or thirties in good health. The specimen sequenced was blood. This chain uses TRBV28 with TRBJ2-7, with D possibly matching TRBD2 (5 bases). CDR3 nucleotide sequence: TGTGCCAGCAGTTTAAAGTTCGCGGGCGGCGAGCAGTACTTC. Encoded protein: CASSLKFAGGEQYF.